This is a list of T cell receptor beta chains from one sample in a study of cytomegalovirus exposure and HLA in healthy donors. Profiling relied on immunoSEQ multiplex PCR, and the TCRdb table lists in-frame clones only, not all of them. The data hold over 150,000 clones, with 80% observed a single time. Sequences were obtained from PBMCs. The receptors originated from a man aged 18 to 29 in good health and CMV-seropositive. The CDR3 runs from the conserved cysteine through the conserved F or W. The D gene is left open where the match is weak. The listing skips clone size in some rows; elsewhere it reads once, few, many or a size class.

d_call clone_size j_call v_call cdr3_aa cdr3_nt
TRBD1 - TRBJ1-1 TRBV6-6 CASSLEGTGDTEAFF TGTGCCAGCAGCTTAGAAGGGACAGGGGACACTGAAGCTTTCTTT
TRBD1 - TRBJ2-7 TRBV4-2 CASSPRTGGTYEQYF TGTGCCAGCAGCCCGCGGACAGGGGGTACCTACGAGCAGTACTTC
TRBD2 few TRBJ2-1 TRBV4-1 CASRRTSGAPPSYNEQFF TGCGCCAGCAGACGGACTAGCGGGGCCCCGCCCTCCTACAATGAGCAGTTCTTC
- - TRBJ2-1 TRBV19 CASSISGDNEQFF TGTGCCAGTAGTATATCCGGTGACAATGAGCAGTTCTTC
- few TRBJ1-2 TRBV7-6 CASSLDRDGYGYTF TGTGCCAGCAGCTTAGACAGGGACGGCTATGGCTACACCTTC
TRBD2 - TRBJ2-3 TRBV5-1 CASSAWLAGGSSTDTQYF TGCGCCAGCAGCGCGTGGCTAGCGGGGGGATCTAGCACAGATACGCAGTATTTT
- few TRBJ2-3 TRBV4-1 CASSQGQGGDTQYF TGCGCCAGCAGCCAAGGACAGGGAGGAGATACGCAGTATTTT
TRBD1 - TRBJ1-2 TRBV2 CASNRAGGEYGYTF TGTGCCAGCAACAGGGCAGGGGGCGAGTATGGCTACACCTTC
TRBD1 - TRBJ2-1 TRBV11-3 CASSHNLGTGYPNEQFF TGTGCCAGCAGCCACAACCTCGGGACAGGGTATCCCAATGAGCAGTTCTTC
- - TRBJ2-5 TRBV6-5 CASSYSWRGLQETQYF TGTGCCAGCAGTTACTCTTGGCGGGGCCTTCAAGAGACCCAGTACTTC
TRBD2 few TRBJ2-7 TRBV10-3 CAITSGGYEQYF TGTGCCATCACCTCCGGGGGGTACGAGCAGTACTTC
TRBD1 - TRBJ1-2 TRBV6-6 CASSYRGQGTYGYTF TGTGCCAGCAGTTACCGGGGACAGGGGACCTATGGCTACACCTTC
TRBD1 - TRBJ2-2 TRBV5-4 CASSPKAGTVNTGELFF TGTGCCAGCAGCCCAAAGGCAGGGACAGTGAACACCGGGGAGCTGTTTTTT
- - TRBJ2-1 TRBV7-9 CASILLGGNEQFF TGTGCCAGCATCCTCTTAGGGGGAAATGAGCAGTTCTTC
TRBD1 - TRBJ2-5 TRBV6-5 CASRQQGGSETQYF TGTGCCAGCAGACAACAGGGGGGTAGCGAGACCCAGTACTTC
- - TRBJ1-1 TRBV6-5 CASSESGYTEAFF TGTGCCAGCAGTGAAAGCGGCTACACTGAAGCTTTCTTT
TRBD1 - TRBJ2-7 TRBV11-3 CASSPGQGGHEQYF TGTGCCAGCAGCCCGGGACAGGGGGGCCACGAGCAGTACTTC
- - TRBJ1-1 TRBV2 CASTSGGTEAFF TGTGCCAGCACGTCGGGTGGGACTGAAGCTTTCTTT
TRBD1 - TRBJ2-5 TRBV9 CASSVDRGGQETQYF TGTGCCAGCAGCGTCGACAGGGGGGGTCAAGAGACCCAGTACTTC
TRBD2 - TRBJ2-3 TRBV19 CASSGGGTDTQYF TGTGCCAGTAGCGGGGGGGGCACAGATACGCAGTATTTT
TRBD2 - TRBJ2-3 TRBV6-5 CASSYGTSGGTDTQYF TGTGCCAGCAGTTACGGTACTAGCGGGGGTACAGATACGCAGTATTTT
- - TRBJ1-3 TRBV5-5 CASSRIDSSGNTIYF TGTGCCAGCAGCCGTATCGACAGCTCTGGAAACACCATATATTTT
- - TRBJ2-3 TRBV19 CASSIGQGKGTDTQYF TGTGCCAGTAGTATAGGCCAGGGGAAGGGAACAGATACGCAGTATTTT
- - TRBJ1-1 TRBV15 CATSRAQGMNTEAFF TGTGCCACCAGCAGAGCTCAGGGAATGAACACTGAAGCTTTCTTT
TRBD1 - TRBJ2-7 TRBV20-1 CSADRAYEQYF TGCAGTGCGGACAGGGCCTACGAGCAGTACTTC
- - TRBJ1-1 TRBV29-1 CSVAGYATEAFF TGCAGCGTTGCAGGGTACGCCACTGAAGCTTTCTTT
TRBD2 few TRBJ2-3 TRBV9 CASSSRVSGGSTDTQYF TGTGCCAGCAGCTCCCGGGTTAGCGGGGGAAGCACAGATACGCAGTATTTT
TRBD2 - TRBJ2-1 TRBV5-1 CASSLPGLAGGQFF TGCGCCAGCAGCTTACCGGGACTAGCGGGAGGTCAGTTCTTC
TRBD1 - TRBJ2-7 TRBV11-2 CASSLSRTGNSYEQYF TGTGCCAGCAGCTTATCAAGGACAGGGAACTCCTACGAGCAGTACTTC
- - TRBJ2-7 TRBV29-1 CSVEEEEGIYEQYF TGCAGCGTTGAAGAGGAGGAAGGGATCTACGAGCAGTACTTC
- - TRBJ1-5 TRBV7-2 CASSPPGFDQPQHF TGTGCCAGCAGCCCGCCAGGGTTCGATCAGCCCCAGCATTTT